This TCR beta chain derives from a study of T cell repertoires in ileal Crohn's disease. Across the study: Postoperative therapy was given to about half: about 11 thiopurines, some 18 anti-TNF agents. At postoperative colonoscopy, neoterminal ileum biopsies were taken as M6.

TCRB immunosequencing input was approximately 510 nanograms of biopsy DNA per sample. Libraries were prepared by immunoSEQ multiplex PCR; TCRdb keeps only in-frame clonotypes and omits some of them. The sample contains under 15,000 clones, 80% to 90% of which appear only once. Germline CDR1 and CDR2: SGHTA and FQGTGA. The CDR3 consists of 14 residues. With V trimmed by 4 bases and J by 5 bases, 5 bases remained unmatched. Time point meaning: neoterminal ileum biopsy at postoperative endoscopy, about 6 months after surgery. The source of this sequence is an adult with Crohn's disease. The gene calls are TRBV7-3 and TRBJ2-5, with 9 bases matching TRBD1. Sequencing used ileal tissue. CDR3 residues: CASSSTGGRETQYF. As DNA, the CDR3 is TGTGCCAGCAGCTCCACAGGGGGCCGGGAGACCCAGTACTTC.